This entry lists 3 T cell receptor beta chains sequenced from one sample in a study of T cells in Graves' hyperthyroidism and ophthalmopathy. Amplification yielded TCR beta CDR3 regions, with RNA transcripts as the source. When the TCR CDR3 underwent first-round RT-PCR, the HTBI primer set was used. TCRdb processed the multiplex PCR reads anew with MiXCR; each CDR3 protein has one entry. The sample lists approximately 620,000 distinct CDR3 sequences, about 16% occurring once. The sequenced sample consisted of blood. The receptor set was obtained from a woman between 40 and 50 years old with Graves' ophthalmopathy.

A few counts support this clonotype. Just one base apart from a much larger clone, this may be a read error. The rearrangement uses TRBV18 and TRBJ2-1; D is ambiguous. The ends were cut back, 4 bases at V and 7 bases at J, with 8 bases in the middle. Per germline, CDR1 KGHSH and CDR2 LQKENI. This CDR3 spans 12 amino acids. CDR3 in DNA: TGTGCCAGCTCACAATTGCAGAATGAGCAGTTCTTC. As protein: CASSQLQNEQFF.

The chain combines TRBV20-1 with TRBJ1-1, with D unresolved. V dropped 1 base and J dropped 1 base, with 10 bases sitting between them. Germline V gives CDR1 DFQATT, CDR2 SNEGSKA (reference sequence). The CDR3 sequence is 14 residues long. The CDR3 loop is CSARGRLANTEAFF. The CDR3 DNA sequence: TGCAGTGCTAGAGGGCGGTTAGCGAACACTGAAGCTTTCTTT.

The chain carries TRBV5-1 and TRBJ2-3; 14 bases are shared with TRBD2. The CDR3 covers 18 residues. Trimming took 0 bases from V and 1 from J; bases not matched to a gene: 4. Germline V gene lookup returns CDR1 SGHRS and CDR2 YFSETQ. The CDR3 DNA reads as TGCGCCAGCAGCTTGGACGTGACTAGCGGGGGGGGCACAGATACGCAGTATTTT. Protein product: CASSLDVTSGGGTDTQYF.